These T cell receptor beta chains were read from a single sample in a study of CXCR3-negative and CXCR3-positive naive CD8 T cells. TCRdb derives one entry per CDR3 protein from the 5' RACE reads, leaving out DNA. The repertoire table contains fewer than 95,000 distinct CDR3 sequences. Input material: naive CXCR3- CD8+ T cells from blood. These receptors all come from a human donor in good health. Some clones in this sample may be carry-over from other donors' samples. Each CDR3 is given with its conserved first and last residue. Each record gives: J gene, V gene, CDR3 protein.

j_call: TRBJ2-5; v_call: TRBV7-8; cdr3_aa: CATTIGTSSQETQYF
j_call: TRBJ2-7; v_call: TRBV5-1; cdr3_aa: CASSLEELPYEQYF
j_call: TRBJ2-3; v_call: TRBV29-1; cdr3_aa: CSVEDPGQVGDTQYF
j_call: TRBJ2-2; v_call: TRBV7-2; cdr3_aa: CASSTGPWSNTGELFF
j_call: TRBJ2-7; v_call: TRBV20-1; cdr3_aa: CSARALLGSYEQYF
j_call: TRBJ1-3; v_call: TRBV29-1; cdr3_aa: CSVEDRTRENTIYF
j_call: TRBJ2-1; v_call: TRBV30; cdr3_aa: CAWSTPGPYNEQFF
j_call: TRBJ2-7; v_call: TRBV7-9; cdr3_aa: CASSLEGGEQYF
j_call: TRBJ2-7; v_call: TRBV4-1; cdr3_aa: CASSDRGGLEREQYF
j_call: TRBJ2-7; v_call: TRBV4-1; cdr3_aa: CASSQIAGPYEQYF
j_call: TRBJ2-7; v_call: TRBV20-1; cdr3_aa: CSANPPLETGSYEQYF
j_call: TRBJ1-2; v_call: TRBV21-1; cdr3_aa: CASSRRGRGYGYTF
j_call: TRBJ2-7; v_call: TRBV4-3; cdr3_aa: CASNQAGVYEQYF
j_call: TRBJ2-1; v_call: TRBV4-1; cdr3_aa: CASSHVPSYNEQFF
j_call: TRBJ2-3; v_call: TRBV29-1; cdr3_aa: CSLWTGGEDTQYF
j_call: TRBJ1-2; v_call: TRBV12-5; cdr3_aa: CASGLSLAANYGYTF
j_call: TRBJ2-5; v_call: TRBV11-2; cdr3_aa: CATAGREETQYF
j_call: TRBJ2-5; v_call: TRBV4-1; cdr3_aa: CASSQGISRAETQYF
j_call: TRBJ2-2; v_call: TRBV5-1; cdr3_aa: CASSLLPVSAGNTGELFF
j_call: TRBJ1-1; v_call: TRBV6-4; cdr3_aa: CASSASGWTGSEAFF
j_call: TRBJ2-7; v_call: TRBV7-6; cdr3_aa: CASSRTGYEQYF
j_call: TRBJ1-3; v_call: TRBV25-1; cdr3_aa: CASRTDSGNTIYF
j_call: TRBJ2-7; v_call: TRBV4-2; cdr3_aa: CASSQGPAFSYEQYF
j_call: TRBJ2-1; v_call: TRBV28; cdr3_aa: CASSWFNEQFF
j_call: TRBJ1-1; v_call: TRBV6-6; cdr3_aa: CASSLTGNTEAFF
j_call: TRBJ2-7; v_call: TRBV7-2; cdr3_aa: CASSLAGPSYEQYF
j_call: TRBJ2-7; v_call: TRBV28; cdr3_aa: CASSPTLVVRYEQYF
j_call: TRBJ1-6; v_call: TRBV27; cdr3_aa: CASRADLGGSPLHF
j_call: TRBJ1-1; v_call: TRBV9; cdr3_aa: CASSVVQTNTEAFF
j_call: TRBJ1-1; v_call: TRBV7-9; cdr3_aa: CASSLGSAELYTEAFF
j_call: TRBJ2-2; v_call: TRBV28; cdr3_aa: CASSWGTRRLYTGELFF
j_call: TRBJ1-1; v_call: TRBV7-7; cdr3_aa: CASSYTPNTEAFF
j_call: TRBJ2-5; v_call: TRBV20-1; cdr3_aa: CSARDARDDQETQYF
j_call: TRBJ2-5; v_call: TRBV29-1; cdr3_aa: CSVDTGLAEQETQYF
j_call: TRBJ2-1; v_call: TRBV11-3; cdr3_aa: CASSLAWTTSNEQFF